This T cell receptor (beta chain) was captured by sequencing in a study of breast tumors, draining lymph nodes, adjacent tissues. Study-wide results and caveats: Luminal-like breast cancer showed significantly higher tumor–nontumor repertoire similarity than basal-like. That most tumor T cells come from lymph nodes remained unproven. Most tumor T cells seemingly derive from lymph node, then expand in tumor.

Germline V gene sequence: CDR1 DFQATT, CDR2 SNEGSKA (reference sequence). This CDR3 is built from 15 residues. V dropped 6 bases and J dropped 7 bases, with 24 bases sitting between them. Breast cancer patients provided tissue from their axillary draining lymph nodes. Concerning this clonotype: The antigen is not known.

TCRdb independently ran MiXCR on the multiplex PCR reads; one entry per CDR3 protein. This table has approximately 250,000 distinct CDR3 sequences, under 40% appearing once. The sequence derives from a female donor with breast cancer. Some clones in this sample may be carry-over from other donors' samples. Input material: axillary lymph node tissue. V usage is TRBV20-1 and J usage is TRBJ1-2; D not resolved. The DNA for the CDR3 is TGCAGTGCCTTCACCGCGGCGAGCGGCCTCTCTGGCTACACCTTC. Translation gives CSAFTAASGLSGYTF.